One sample yielded the 28 T cell receptor beta chains listed below, sequenced in a study of cytomegalovirus exposure and HLA in healthy donors. Assay used: immunoSEQ multiplex PCR; TCRdb lists only in-frame clones, some missing. The data show 260,000 or so clones, 88% seen once. The sample taken for sequencing was PBMCs. The source of these receptors is a woman between 18 and 29 years old in good health and CMV-seronegative.

The chain joins TRBV29-1 to TRBJ2-3, with a possible D match to TRBD2 (5 bases). Per germline, CDR1 SQVTM and CDR2 ANQGSEA. Trimming shortened V by 6 bases and J by 4 bases, and 11 bases separated the two germline ends. The CDR3 spans 12 residues. CDR3: CSVPPGADTQYF. CDR3 DNA sequence: TGCAGCGTGCCCCCCGGGGCAGATACGCAGTATTTT.

The sample holds one count of this clone. The V call is TRBV19, the J call TRBJ2-1; 14 positions match TRBD2. Trimming cost V 7 bases and J 8 bases; bases outside gene matches: 7. The germline CDR1 and CDR2 sequences are LNHDA and SQIVND (reference sequence). The CDR3 is made up of 15 amino acids. The CDR3 DNA is TGTGCCAGTACCCTGGGACTAGCGGGAGACTATGAGCAGTTCTTC. This gives the protein CASTLGLAGDYEQFF.

The rearrangement joins TRBV10-3 to TRBJ2-2, with TRBD2 identical over 7 bases. Germline lookup yields CDR1 ENHRY and CDR2 SYGVKD. The V segment lost 3 bases and the J segment 6 bases; nucleotides outside the gene matches: 7. The CDR3 covers 15 residues. The CDR3 bases are TGTGCCATCAGTGATCTCGCGGGAGAGGCCGGGGAGCTGTTTTTT. It encodes CAISDLAGEAGELFF.

J is TRBJ2-7 and V is TRBV10-3, with 8 nucleotides matching TRBD1. CDR1 and CDR2 from the germline V gene are ENHRY and SYGVKD. The CDR3 consists of 14 residues. V gave up 7 bases and J gave up 2 bases; unmatched junction bases: 7. The chain's CDR3 is CAITRTGSPYEQYF. CDR3 DNA: TGTGCCATCACCCGGACAGGGTCCCCCTACGAGCAGTACTTC.

The chain couples TRBV5-6 to TRBJ1-2, with D possibly matching TRBD1 (6 bases). With 4 bases removed from V and 0 bases from J, the gap between germline ends came to 19 bases. The length of the CDR3 is 17 residues. CDR1 and CDR2 from the germline V gene are SGHDT and YYEEEE. Here the CDR3 reads CASSLGSGTPANYGYTF. CDR3 sequence (DNA): TGTGCCAGCAGCCTCGGCTCCGGGACACCAGCTAACTATGGCTACACCTTC.

Here the CDR3 DNA reads TGTGCCAGCAGCCCGGACTCTAACTATGGCTACACCTTC. Residues: CASSPDSNYGYTF. The chain couples TRBV28 to TRBJ1-2; D not resolved. Trimming took off 6 bases at V and 0 bases at J, with 8 bases between the two ends. This CDR3 is 13 amino acids long. Germline V CDR1 and CDR2: MDHEN, SYDVKM.

The V and J genes are TRBV21-1 and TRBJ1-1; the table gives TRBD1 as D, unverified against the DNA. TRBV21-1 is assigned pseudogene status. CDR3 length equals 13 residues. The CDR3 DNA reads TGTGCCAGCAGCAAGCCACAGAACACTGAAGCTTTCTTT. As protein: CASSKPQNTEAFF.

The chain joins TRBV7-6 to TRBJ2-2; 7 bases agree with TRBD2. With 1 base clipped from V and 7 bases from J, the junction kept 9 bases outside the gene matches. The CDR3 length is 16 residues. The germline gives CDR1 SGHVS, CDR2 FNYEAQ. CDR3 region: CASSLGGAGRSGELFF. In DNA, the CDR3 is TGTGCCAGCAGCTTAGGGGGAGCGGGAAGAAGCGGGGAGCTGTTTTTT.

The rearrangement joins TRBV6-5 to TRBJ2-7; TRBD1 matches at 7 bases. From germline, CDR1 is MNHEY and CDR2 SVGAGI. The CDR3 spans 13 residues. The J segment lost 1 base and the V segment lost 7 bases, leaving 4 bases of the junction unmatched. DNA for the CDR3: TGTGCCAGCATTAGGGGGCCTTCCTACGAGCAGTACTTC. This encodes CASIRGPSYEQYF.

The gene calls are TRBV5-4 and TRBJ1-1; TRBD1 matches at 7 bases. Unmatched junction bases numbered 8, after V lost 7 bases and J lost 5 bases. The germline V gene has CDR1 SGHNT and CDR2 YYREEE (reference sequence). This CDR3 is built from 13 residues. The CDR3 here is CASGGGFRTEAFF. The CDR3 DNA follows: TGTGCCAGCGGAGGGGGCTTTAGGACTGAAGCTTTCTTT.

V and J are TRBV7-9 and TRBJ1-4, with TRBD1 as a possible D gene (6 bases). The CDR3 runs 16 residues. Looked up from germline, CDR1 is SEHNR and CDR2 is FQNEAQ (reference sequence). Between the trimmed V and J ends, which lost 4 bases and 0 bases, there was a span of 12 bases. The DNA for the CDR3 is TGTGCCAGCAGCTCGCCGACAGGCTCAACTAATGAAAAACTGTTTTTT. This sequence encodes CASSSPTGSTNEKLFF.

This clone was seen only once. This chain uses TRBV5-4 with TRBJ2-7; 14 bases map to TRBD2. This CDR3 is 14 amino acids long. The germline CDR1 and CDR2 sequences are SGHNT and YYREEE (reference sequence). Losses at the gene ends were 7 bases for V and 7 bases for J; bases not matched to a gene: 7. The CDR3 reads CASAATSGRGEQYF. The CDR3, as DNA: TGTGCCAGCGCGGCGACTAGCGGGAGGGGAGAGCAGTACTTC.

The chain joins TRBV27 to TRBJ2-1; 7 positions agree with TRBD1. V was clipped by 7 bases and J by 7 bases; unmatched bases: 7. CDR3 size: 13 residues. Germline-derived CDR1 and CDR2 are MNHEY and SMNVEV (reference sequence). The CDR3, as DNA: TGTGCCAGCACCCGGACAGGAAGGAATGAGCAGTTCTTC. Translated: CASTRTGRNEQFF.

V gene TRBV5-1 combines with J gene TRBJ1-2, with TRBD1 matching over 10 bases. V was pared by 0 bases and J by 8 bases, with 7 bases of the junction left unmatched. CDR3 length: 15 amino acids. CDR1 SGHRS and CDR2 YFSETQ come from the germline V gene. The CDR3 loop is CASSLGDRGRSGYTF. For the CDR3, the DNA is TGCGCCAGCAGCTTGGGCGACAGGGGGCGGTCGGGCTACACCTTC.

This clone was observed a handful of times. CDR3 region: CASSFEDQPQHF. CDR3 sequence (DNA): TGTGCCAGCAGCTTCGAGGATCAGCCCCAGCATTTT. The chain combines TRBV5-4 with TRBJ1-5; D ambiguous. This CDR3 has 12 residues. V was pared by 2 bases and J by 5 bases, with 5 bases between. Germline CDR1 reads SGHNT; CDR2 reads YYREEE (reference sequence). Based on the CDR3 plus reference TRBV5-4 and TRBJ1-5, the full variable domain is ETGVTQSPTHLIKTRGQQVTLRCSSQSGHNTVSWYQQALGQGPQFIFQYYREEENGRGNFPPRFSGLQFPNYSSELNVNALELDDSALYLCASSFEDQPQHFGDGTRLSIL.

This clone was counted between two and nine times. The V call is TRBV10-1, the J call TRBJ2-1; TRBD2 matches 7 bases. CDR3 length: 13 residues. The trim removed 0 bases at V and 7 bases at J, leaving 0 bases unmatched. The germline V gene has CDR1 WNHNN and CDR2 SYGVQD (reference sequence). The CDR3 is CASSESGGNEQFF. CDR3 bases: TGCGCCAGCAGTGAGTCGGGGGGGAATGAGCAGTTCTTC.

V and J are TRBV9 and TRBJ2-7; 9 positions agree with TRBD2. This CDR3 is 17 amino acids long. Germline assignment: CDR1 SGDLS and CDR2 YYNGEE. Unmatched junction bases numbered 19, after V lost 3 bases and J lost 9 bases. The CDR3 is CASSADGVLAGRDSQYF. CDR3 sequence (DNA): TGTGCCAGCAGCGCAGACGGCGTCCTAGCGGGAAGGGACTCGCAGTACTTC.

The J gene is TRBJ2-7, the V gene TRBV6-4; 12 positions match TRBD1. CDR1 is MRHNA, CDR2 SNTAGT, per germline. The CDR3 runs 15 residues. With V trimmed by 0 bases and J by 6 bases, 3 bases remained unmatched. The chain's CDR3 is CASSDSGTGGPEQYF. The CDR3 coding sequence is TGTGCCAGCAGTGACTCCGGGACAGGGGGCCCCGAGCAGTACTTC.

The chain is built from TRBV30 and TRBJ1-6; the D gene is possibly TRBD1 (6 bases). Trimming removed 5 bases from V and 10 bases from J, with 15 bases in between. The CDR3 sequence is 13 residues long. The V gene's germline CDR1 is GTSNPN and CDR2 SVGIG (reference sequence). CDR3 bases: TGTGCCTGGGGTCAGGGGTCGGACTCACCCCTCCACTTT. It yields the protein CAWGQGSDSPLHF.

The chain combines TRBV28 with TRBJ1-2; the D gene is possibly TRBD1 (6 bases). Deletions cut 1 base from V and 2 bases from J, with 17 bases between. Germline CDR1 reads MDHEN; CDR2 reads SYDVKM. This CDR3 spans 17 amino acids. The CDR3 spells CASSLLWEGGGNYGYTF. The DNA for the CDR3 is TGTGCCAGCAGTTTATTGTGGGAGGGAGGGGGGAACTATGGCTACACCTTC.

To note about this clone: This CDR3 is missing its conserved last phenylalanine or tryptophan, likely due to a read error. No DNA is shown, since the ends of the CDR3 on it are uncertain; the CDR3 is the one TCRdb lists. This sequence joins TRBV28 and TRBJ1-2; TRBD1, the table's D call, was not compared with the DNA. 14 amino acids form the CDR3, both terminal residues included. The germline CDR1 and CDR2 sequences are MDHEN and SYDVKM. CDR3 in amino acids: CASSIPLSGLPTEL.

The V gene is TRBV6-1, the J gene TRBJ1-2, with 7 bases matching TRBD1. After removal of 10 bases from V and 4 bases from J, the junction contained 12 bases not matched to a gene. The CDR3 contains 14 residues. Germline V CDR1 and CDR2: MNHNS, SASEGT. The CDR3 is CATQQGGQSYGYTF. DNA for the CDR3: TGTGCCACTCAGCAGGGGGGACAGTCCTATGGCTACACCTTC.

This clone has only one observation. This chain connects TRBV9 to TRBJ1-2; D possibly corresponds to TRBD1 (6 bases). Trimming took off 3 bases at V and 5 bases at J, with 14 bases between the two ends. This CDR3 has 14 residues. Germline V gene lookup returns CDR1 SGDLS and CDR2 YYNGEE. CDR3 coding DNA: TGTGCCAGCAGCGACCTAACAGGGTTTTATGGCTACACCTTC. It specifies CASSDLTGFYGYTF. Together with reference TRBV9 and TRBJ1-2, the CDR3 gives the full variable domain: DSGVTQTPKHLITATGQRVTLRCSPRSGDLSVYWYQQSLDQGLQFLIQYYNGEERAKGNILERFSAQQFPDLHSELNLSSLELGDSALYFCASSDLTGFYGYTFGSGTRLTVV.

This sequence joins TRBV21-1 and TRBJ2-3; the D call TRBD2 from the table was never checked on the DNA. TRBV21-1 constitutes a pseudogene. The CDR3 consists of 18 residues. CDR3 loop: CASSKGGSSGSCTDTQYF. CDR3 DNA sequence: TGTGCCAGCAGCAAAGGGGGTAGTAGCGGGAGTTGCACAGATACGCAGTATTTT.

The V gene is TRBV18, the J gene TRBJ2-3, with 7 positions matching TRBD1. The CDR3 has 16 amino acids. V shed 3 bases, J shed 3 bases, and the junction held 9 bases outside the gene matches. CDR1 and CDR2 (germline): KGHSH, LQKENI. The CDR3 here is CASSPPGTVRTDTQYF. For the CDR3, the DNA is TGTGCCAGCTCACCGCCCGGGACAGTAAGGACAGATACGCAGTATTTT. The variable domain in full, completed from reference TRBV18 and TRBJ2-3, reads NAGVMQNPRHLVRRRGQEARLRCSPMKGHSHVYWYRQLPEEGLKFMVYLQKENIIDESGMPKERFSAEFPKEGPSILRIQQVVRGDSAAYFCASSPPGTVRTDTQYFGPGTRLTVL.

The chain joins TRBV4-3 to TRBJ2-7; TRBD1 aligns across 7 bases. The CDR3 has 17 amino acids. The trim removed 0 bases at V and 3 bases at J, leaving 11 bases unmatched. CDR1 is LGHNA, CDR2 YSLEER, per germline. The CDR3 bases are TGCGCCAGCAGCCAAGATATTGGGACAGTTGGAGGCTACGAGCAGTACTTC. This gives the protein CASSQDIGTVGGYEQYF.

V and J are TRBV28 and TRBJ1-1; TRBD1 aligns across 7 bases. The CDR3 has 19 residues. Germline V lookup: CDR1 MDHEN, CDR2 SYDVKM. The J segment lost 3 bases and the V segment lost 5 bases, leaving 21 bases of the junction unmatched. In DNA form, the CDR3 reads TGTGCCAGCAGTAGCTCCCAGGGGGGCGGGCCAGCGGGGGACACTGAAGCTTTCTTT. Its protein is CASSSSQGGGPAGDTEAFF. Looking up the rest from reference TRBV28 and TRBJ1-1 gives the full variable domain: DVKVTQSSRYLVKRTGEKVFLECVQDMDHENMFWYRQDPGLGLRLIYFSYDVKMKEKGDIPEGYSVSREKKERFSLILESASTNQTSMYLCASSSSQGGGPAGDTEAFFGQGTRLTVV.

The chain uses TRBV6-1 and TRBJ1-1, with 7 nucleotides matching TRBD1. The V gene's germline CDR1 is MNHNS and CDR2 SASEGT. This CDR3 has 16 amino acids. Trimming cost V 4 bases and J 1 base; bases outside gene matches: 9. CDR3 bases: TGTGCCAGCAGTGGGATGACAGGGAAGCGGAACACTGAAGCTTTCTTT. This sequence encodes CASSGMTGKRNTEAFF.